Listed below are T cell receptor beta chains from one sample, sequenced in a study of shared clonotypes between healthy human individuals. Assay used: immunoSEQ multiplex PCR; TCRdb lists only in-frame clones, some missing. The data show over 2 million clones, 85% to 95% seen once. The sample was naive CD4+ T cells from PBMCs. These receptors originate from a man aged 18 to 30 in good health. Some clones in this sample may be carry-over from other donors' samples. CDR3s include the opening cysteine and the closing phenylalanine or tryptophan. A D gene is named only where the DNA matches it firmly. Clone size appears in some rows only: once, few, many, or a class for an expanded clone.

>.|TRBJ1-5|TRBV2|TRBD1|17
CASRDRGAEYSNQPQHF
TGTGCCAGCAGGGACAGGGGGGCCGAGTATAGCAATCAGCCCCAGCATTTT
>once|TRBJ2-3|TRBV5-8|.|14
CASSAGLPPDTQYF
TGTGCCAGCAGCGCGGGACTTCCCCCAGATACGCAGTATTTT
>.|TRBJ2-5|TRBV5-4|TRBD1|18
CASSGEVSGGTGQETQYF
TGTGCCAGCAGCGGGGAAGTGTCGGGCGGGACAGGCCAAGAGACCCAGTACTTC
>.|TRBJ1-2|TRBV19|.|15
CASTNPGGYHYGYTF
TGTGCCAGTACCAACCCCGGGGGGTATCACTATGGCTACACCTTC
>.|TRBJ2-7|TRBV18|.|14
CASSPTGGTYEQYF
TGTGCCAGCTCACCGACCGGGGGCACCTACGAGCAGTACTTC
>.|TRBJ1-2|TRBV28|.|15
CAANRFEGSDYGYTF
TGTGCCGCCAACCGATTTGAGGGTAGCGACTATGGCTACACCTTC
>.|TRBJ2-7|TRBV7-2|TRBD2|16
CASSSISRLAVYEQYF
TGTGCCAGCAGCTCAATTAGTAGGCTAGCGGTCTACGAGCAGTACTTC
>.|TRBJ2-7|TRBV11-2|.|15
CASSLDLWGPYEQYF
TGTGCCAGCAGCTTAGACCTATGGGGTCCCTACGAGCAGTACTTC
>.|TRBJ2-7|TRBV19|TRBD1|15
CASRLMDRVSYEQYF
TGTGCCAGTAGGCTAATGGACAGGGTCTCCTACGAGCAGTACTTC
>.|TRBJ2-1|TRBV29-1|TRBD2|13
CSVAGLARNEQFF
TGCAGCGTTGCGGGACTAGCGAGGAATGAGCAGTTCTTC
>.|TRBJ2-1|TRBV7-2|TRBD2|15
CASSLALAGIHVSFF
TGTGCCAGCAGCTTAGCTTTAGCGGGGATACACGTGTCGTTCTTC
>.|TRBJ1-5|TRBV5-1|.|13
CASSKGVGQPQHF
TGCGCCAGCAGTAAGGGGGTAGGTCAGCCCCAGCATTTT
>once|TRBJ2-5|TRBV5-1|.|14
CASSLTSGAETQYF
TGCGCCAGCAGCTTGACTTCGGGGGCAGAGACCCAGTACTTC
>.|TRBJ2-7|TRBV11-2|.|12
CASSLDSYEQYF
TGTGCCAGCAGCTTAGACAGCTACGAGCAGTACTTC
>.|TRBJ1-5|TRBV28|TRBD1|17
CASSSGIGRGFNQPQHF
TGTGCCAGCAGTTCTGGCATAGGCAGGGGGTTCAATCAGCCCCAGCATTTT